The subject of this entry is one T cell receptor beta chain. This clone was counted between two and nine times. It lacks a known antigen. No base-level quality is on record; no much larger clone is a single base apart. The collaborating institutions used their own protocols to collect whole blood in K2EDTA tubes. For TCRbeta analysis, collaborators shipped samples as frozen whole blood, isolated PBMCs, or DNA extracted from either of those sample types. The source of the sample is a study of blood T cell repertoires in COVID-19 (dated by TCRdb to 2019 to 2021). With regard to the full study: Samples covering the acute and convalescent phases of COVID-19 were provided by collaborators in the United States, Italy and Spain. The material from the prospective study consisted of cDNA or gDNA derived from T cells, B-cell-depleted T cells, or PBMCs. Deeply sampled blood TCRbeta repertoires from subjects exposed to, actively infected with, or recovered from COVID-19 were included in the dataset. A freely available public database, intended as a resource for researchers studying the immune response to SARS-CoV-2, is where the repertoires were released. The samples were drawn from two sources: the first 160 participants of the ongoing ImmuneRACE study, and 1,254 subjects contributed by 6 global collaborators. Sample metadata almost always included a de-identified subject ID, COVID-19 status, age in years and sex. Where available, HLA class I and class II types were taken from metadata supplied by the sample provider and were not determined by assay-based typing. What the work shows at the level of the full study, not this receptor alone: Clinical and demographic metadata were provided uncurated, with the amount varying by source and participant.

Per the germline V gene (reference sequence), MNHEY is the CDR1 and SMNVEV is the CDR2. Counted from cysteine to phenylalanine, this CDR3 has 14 amino acids. Kept here is only the CDR3 DNA, which spans 42 bases and is read in frame from base 1. V and J are trimmed by 4 bases and 9 bases, and the gene matches miss 5 bases of the junction. The immunoSEQ Assay, a bias-controlled multiplex PCR, was used to amplify TCRbeta CDR3 regions from genomic DNA. The paper's processing steps were these. Nucleated cell counts per sample were estimated from amplification of reference gene primers within the assay. To quantify the absolute abundance of each unique TCRbeta CDR3 rearrangement, sequence reads were collapsed and filtered. For each sample, productive Simpson clonality was calculated by taking the square root of Simpson's diversity index across productive rearrangements. As stored in TCRdb, this immuneACCESS dataset retains in-frame rearrangements with V and J assigned. A fraction of the clones does not appear; measured against another copy, unresolved V genes explain less than half of the discrepancy, and the remainder lacks a known reason. Clonal size and the V and J genes are those of that table, whereas D and trimming came from the DNA. This sample comprises 40,000 or so clones, approximately 83% of them detected only once. The ten largest clones capture roughly 5.1% of the sample.

This receptor was taken from a man in his forties with active COVID-19. The sequenced sample was peripheral blood. The receptor chain draws on TRBV27 and TRBJ1-6; a stretch of 8 junction bases matches TRBD1. This receptor has the CDR3 CASSSRTGLSPLHF. In nucleotide form, the sequence is TGTGCCAGCAGTTCCCGGACAGGGCTTTCACCCCTCCACTTT.